A selection of T cell receptor beta chains follows, all from one sample in a study of CXCR3-negative and CXCR3-positive naive CD8 T cells. From the 5' RACE reads, TCRdb lists one entry per CDR3 protein and no DNA. This sample's clone table lists more than 70,000 distinct CDR3 sequences. Sequencing was carried out using naive CXCR3+ CD8+ T cells from blood. The receptors were sampled from a human donor in good health. Some clones in this sample may be carry-over from other donors' samples. CDR3s include the opening cysteine and the closing phenylalanine or tryptophan.

v_call	j_call	cdr3_aa
TRBV29-1	TRBJ2-7	CSAGDGSSYEQYF
TRBV2	TRBJ2-2	CASSEVQINTGELFF
TRBV5-1	TRBJ2-5	CASSQMTGAQETQYF
TRBV5-1	TRBJ2-1	CASSLTSGPLREQFF
TRBV7-9	TRBJ2-7	CASSFRDRGYEQYF
TRBV19	TRBJ2-7	CASKAGGDYEQYF
TRBV29-1	TRBJ2-5	CSVNRDVQETQYF
TRBV30	TRBJ2-7	CAWSDLRGLHYEQYF
TRBV28	TRBJ2-7	CASSRPMIKPYEQYF
TRBV4-1	TRBJ2-1	CASSQDLPANEQFF
TRBV7-2	TRBJ2-7	CASEYPGLAGFYEQYF
TRBV6-5	TRBJ2-7	CASGAGKTYEQYF
TRBV29-1	TRBJ2-1	CSVGGGAGNEQFF
TRBV27	TRBJ1-5	CASSPLPGGSNQPQHF
TRBV29-1	TRBJ2-7	CSVRAGGPSEQYF
TRBV6-2/TRBV6-3	TRBJ2-3	CASSYSTSGVDTQYF
TRBV29-1	TRBJ2-7	CSVEAGRPYEQYF
TRBV15	TRBJ2-2	CATSRDLGIAGELFF
TRBV10-3	TRBJ2-3	CAILMEREGRDTQYF
TRBV12-3/TRBV12-4	TRBJ2-1	CPSSFRGASYNEQFF
TRBV11-2	TRBJ1-2	CASSLEHPVTRGYTF
TRBV20-1	TRBJ2-7	CSAQATYSYEQYF
TRBV9	TRBJ2-6	CASSVAYGSAYSGANVLTF
TRBV7-6	TRBJ2-7	CASSSRDRPFEQYF
TRBV7-9	TRBJ1-1	CANTGEGNTEAFF
TRBV28	TRBJ2-2	CASKPGAPWPGELFF
TRBV4-2	TRBJ2-1	CASSQVASGSNEQFF